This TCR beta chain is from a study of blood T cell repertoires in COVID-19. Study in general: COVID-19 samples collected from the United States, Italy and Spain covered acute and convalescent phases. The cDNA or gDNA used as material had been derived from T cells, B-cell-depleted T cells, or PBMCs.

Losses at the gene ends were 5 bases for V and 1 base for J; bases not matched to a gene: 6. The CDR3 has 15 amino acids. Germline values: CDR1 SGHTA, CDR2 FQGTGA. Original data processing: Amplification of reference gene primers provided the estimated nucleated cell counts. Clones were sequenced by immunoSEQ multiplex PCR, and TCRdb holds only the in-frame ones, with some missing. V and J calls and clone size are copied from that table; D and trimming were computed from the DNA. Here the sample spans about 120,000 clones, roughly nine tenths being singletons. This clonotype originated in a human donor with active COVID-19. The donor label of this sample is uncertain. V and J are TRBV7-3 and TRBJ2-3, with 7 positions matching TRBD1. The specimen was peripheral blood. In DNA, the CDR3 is TGTGCCAGCAGCACGGACAGGAGCCGCACAGATACGCAGTATTTT. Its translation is CASSTDRSRTDTQYF.